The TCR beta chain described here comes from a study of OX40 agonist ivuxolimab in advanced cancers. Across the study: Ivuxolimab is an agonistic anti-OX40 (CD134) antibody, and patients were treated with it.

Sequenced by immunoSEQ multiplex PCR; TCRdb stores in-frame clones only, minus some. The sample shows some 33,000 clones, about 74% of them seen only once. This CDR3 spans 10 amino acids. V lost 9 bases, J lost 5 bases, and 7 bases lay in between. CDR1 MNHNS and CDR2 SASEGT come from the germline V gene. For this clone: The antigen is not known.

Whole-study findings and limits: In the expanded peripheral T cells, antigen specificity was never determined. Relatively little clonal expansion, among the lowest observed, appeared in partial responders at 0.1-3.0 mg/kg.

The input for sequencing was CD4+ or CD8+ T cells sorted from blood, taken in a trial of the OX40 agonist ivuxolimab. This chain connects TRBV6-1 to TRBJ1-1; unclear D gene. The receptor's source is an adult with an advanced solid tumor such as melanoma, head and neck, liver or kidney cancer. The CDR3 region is CASEWTEAFF. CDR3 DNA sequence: TGTGCCAGTGAGTGGACTGAAGCTTTCTTT.